The 17 T cell receptor beta chains in this list originate from one sample, sequenced in a study of metastatic and nonmetastatic thyroid tumors. Thyroid surgery was performed in patients who had received no treatment beforehand. From the PCR reads, TCRdb re-called clones with MiXCR. The sample yields some 15,000 clones, 9.5% to 15% seen once. Specimen: blood. All receptors derive from a female donor with papillary thyroid cancer or a benign thyroid nodule (not recorded which). Some clones in this sample may be carry-over from other donors' samples.

This clone turned up a few times. This rearrangement joins TRBV19 to TRBJ2-1, with 13 bases matching TRBD2. The CDR3 has 15 residues. With V trimmed by 5 bases and J by 8 bases, 6 bases remained unmatched. Germline CDR1 reads LNHDA; CDR2 reads SQIVND (reference sequence). Here the CDR3 DNA reads TGTGCCAGTAGTCGGACTAGCGGGAGAATCGATGAGCAGTTCTTC. Protein: CASSRTSGRIDEQFF.

This clone was counted many times. The V and J genes are TRBV27 and TRBJ1-2; D remains unclear. Germline loops: CDR1 MNHEY, CDR2 SMNVEV (reference sequence). Trimming pared 8 bases from V and 2 bases from J, leaving 9 bases between. CDR3 size: 12 residues. CDR3 amino acids: CASSGLNYGYTF. The CDR3 coding sequence is TGTGCCAGCTCCGGGCTAAACTATGGCTACACCTTC.

This clone was counted many times. CDR3 bases: TGTGCCAGCAGCTCAGGGCGGGGGGGCCTCCGAGGCACCGGGGAGCTGTTTTTT. This gives the protein CASSSGRGGLRGTGELFF. The gene calls are TRBV7-1 and TRBJ2-2; 9 nucleotides align to TRBD2. TRBV7-1 carries the ORF label, with uncertain function. Trimming took 1 base from V and 4 from J; bases not matched to a gene: 10. The CDR3 spans 18 residues.

In its sample, this clone was seen many times. The chain links TRBV4-3 to TRBJ1-1; no firm D call. The length of the CDR3 is 15 residues. V was pared by 0 bases and J by 1 base, with 9 bases between. Looked up from germline, CDR1 is LGHNA and CDR2 is YSLEER. CDR3 sequence (DNA): TGCGCCAGCAGCCAAGAGGGCTACGGGAACACTGAAGCTTTCTTT. Translated, it gives CASSQEGYGNTEAFF.

This clone was counted ten times or more. The DNA of the CDR3 is TGTGCCACTGCACTGGGGGACCACACCGGGGAGCTGTTTTTT. This gives the protein CATALGDHTGELFF. The chain has TRBV2 and TRBJ2-2, with D perhaps given as TRBD1 or TRBD2 (5 bases each). The V and J ends lost 10 bases and 3 bases respectively, with 15 bases between them. CDR3 size: 14 residues. Per germline, CDR1 SNHLY and CDR2 FYNNEI.

The chain has TRBV5-1 and TRBJ1-1; D is possibly TRBD1 (6 bases). The CDR3 is 14 amino acids. CDR1 is SGHRS, CDR2 YFSETQ, per germline. V lost 0 bases to trimming and J lost 7 bases, with 13 bases between them. CDR3 loop: CASSLEGGYGEAFF. The CDR3 DNA is TGCGCCAGCAGCTTGGAAGGGGGGTACGGTGAAGCTTTCTTT. Filled out from reference TRBV5-1 and TRBJ1-1, the complete variable domain reads KAGVTQTPRYLIKTRGQQVTLSCSPISGHRSVSWYQQTPGQGLQFLFEYFSETQRNKGNFPGRFSGRQFSNSRSEMNVSTLELGDSALYLCASSLEGGYGEAFFGQGTRLTVV.

In this sample, this clone turned up many times. The chain links TRBV29-1 to TRBJ2-7; D may correspond to TRBD1 or TRBD2 (5 bases each). The germline V gene has CDR1 SQVTM and CDR2 ANQGSEA. Trimming removed 2 bases at V and 5 bases at J, with 19 bases between. The CDR3 sequence is 15 residues long. CDR3: CSVETSGSSGDEQYF. CDR3 sequence (DNA): TGCAGCGTTGAAACCTCAGGGAGTAGTGGGGACGAGCAGTACTTC.

This clone was seen many times. Here the CDR3 DNA reads TGTGCCAGCAGCTTTTCAGATTCACCCCTCCACTTT. Protein sequence: CASSFSDSPLHF. The V and J genes are TRBV5-5 and TRBJ1-6; D gene unclear. In germline, CDR1 is SGHKS, CDR2 YYEKEE (reference sequence). This CDR3 has 12 amino acids. V lost 2 bases and J 8 bases, leaving 5 bases between the germline ends.

The sample holds many counts of this clone. The chain employs TRBV11-2 and TRBJ1-1; TRBD1 might be the D (5 bases). Between the trimmed V and J ends, which lost 8 bases and 4 bases, there was a span of 14 bases. This CDR3 has 13 amino acids. Germline assignment: CDR1 SGHAT and CDR2 FQNNGV. The CDR3, as DNA: TGTGCCAGCGGCCGCCGGGGGGGCACTGAAGCTTTCTTT. Translating gives CASGRRGGTEAFF.

By sample share, this clone is medium-sized. This sequence joins TRBV19 and TRBJ2-1; TRBD1 agrees at 8 bases. Germline V gives CDR1 LNHDA, CDR2 SQIVND (reference sequence). The CDR3 runs 14 residues. V trimming: 4 bases; J trimming: 6 bases; junction bases outside the gene matches: 5. The CDR3 DNA sequence: TGTGCCAGTAGTAGGGGACAGGAGGGCAATGAGCAGTTCTTC. It yields the protein CASSRGQEGNEQFF. Supplemented by reference TRBV19 and TRBJ2-1, the full variable domain reads DGGITQSPKYLFRKEGQNVTLSCEQNLNHDAMYWYRQDPGQGLRLIYYSQIVNDFQKGDIAEGYSVSREKKESFPLTVTSAQKNPTAFYLCASSRGQEGNEQFFGPGTRLTVL.

The chain has TRBV6-1 and TRBJ2-2, with TRBD2 as a possible D gene (6 bases). This CDR3 has 16 amino acids. Germline CDR1 MNHNS, CDR2 SASEGT. V lost 5 bases and J lost 3, with 16 bases in between. CDR3 sequence: CASSTVAGTYTGELFF. CDR3 DNA sequence: TGTGCCAGCAGTACCGTGGCGGGGACCTACACCGGGGAGCTGTTTTTT.

This clone was picked up many times. V usage is TRBV5-1 and J usage is TRBJ2-1; 9 bases are a match to TRBD2. Germline V gene data show CDR1 as SGHRS and CDR2 as YFSETQ. The CDR3 totals 16 residues. With 2 bases clipped from V and 3 bases from J, the junction kept 6 bases outside the gene matches. The CDR3 bases are TGCGCCAGCAGCTTCGGGCTAGCGGGGATCTACAATGAGCAGTTCTTC. This sequence encodes CASSFGLAGIYNEQFF.

This clone rates as medium-sized. The V and J genes are TRBV12-3 or TRBV12-4 and TRBJ1-3; D ambiguous. The CDR3 sequence is 16 residues long. V lost 0 bases and J lost 0, with 9 bases in between. CDR3: CASSLAGVLSGNTIYF. CDR3 DNA sequence: TGTGCCAGCAGTTTAGCAGGAGTCCTCTCTGGAAACACCATATATTTT.

With respect to this clone: With a much larger clone just one base away, this may be a read error. As the CDR3 is not closed by the conserved phenylalanine or tryptophan, this likely results from a read error. The genes are TRBV4-3 and TRBJ1-5; D uncertain. Per the germline V gene, CDR1 is LGHNA and CDR2 is YSLEER. Trimming removed 0 bases at V and 6 bases at J, with 6 bases between. This CDR3 comprises 13 residues. CDR3 residues: CASSQDPGQPQHS. The CDR3 DNA is TGCGCCAGCAGCCAAGATCCGGGTCAGCCCCAGCATTCT.

This clone was detected a few times. This sequence joins TRBV28 and TRBJ2-1, with a possible D match to TRBD2 (5 bases). The length of the CDR3 is 14 residues. Germline V gene lookup returns CDR1 MDHEN and CDR2 SYDVKM. V dropped 7 bases and J dropped 8 bases, with 18 bases sitting between them. The DNA of the CDR3 is TGTGCCAGCACCCTTTCTTTACTAGGGTATGAGCAGTTCTTC. Amino acids: CASTLSLLGYEQFF.

The chain has TRBV11-1 and TRBJ1-3; D is possibly TRBD1 (6 bases). V was shortened by 5 bases and J by 2 bases, with 19 bases between the two germline ends. CDR3 length: 17 residues. Germline V CDR1 and CDR2: SGHAT, FQDESV (reference sequence). The CDR3 sequence is CASSPQTGQIPGNTIYF. In nucleotides, the CDR3 is TGTGCCAGCAGCCCCCAGACAGGACAGATCCCTGGAAACACCATATATTTT.

The table lists this clone with a few counts. An end of the junction differs from the germline gene, which may be a read error. The chain is built from TRBV10-1 and TRBJ1-1; no definite D call. In germline, CDR1 is WNHNN, CDR2 SYGVQD (reference sequence). The CDR3 has 12 amino acids. The CDR3 nucleotides are TGCGCCAGCAGTGGACCGAACACTGAATCTTTTTTT. This sequence encodes CASSGPNTESFF.